The 30 T cell receptor beta chains presented below share a single source sample, sequenced in a study of T cells in Graves' hyperthyroidism and ophthalmopathy. Template material for amplifying TCR beta CDR3 regions consisted of RNA transcripts. The HTBI primer set served for first-round RT-PCR of the TCR CDR3. One entry per CDR3 protein, called by TCRdb with MiXCR from the multiplex PCR reads. The sample holds about 840,000 distinct CDR3 sequences, roughly 40% seen once. The sample comprised blood. These receptors were collected from a man between 18 and 29 years old with Graves' hyperthyroidism.

The V and J genes are TRBV5-1 and TRBJ2-5; 16 bases align to TRBD2. Germline V lookup: CDR1 SGHRS, CDR2 YFSETQ. The CDR3 contains 18 residues. With V trimmed by 3 bases and J by 5 bases, 10 bases remained unmatched. The CDR3 nucleotides read TGCGCCAGCAGCTCTCGCGGGACTAGCGGGAGGGCCTTGGAGACCCAGTACTTC. Amino acid sequence: CASSSRGTSGRALETQYF.

Many counts were recorded for this clonotype. The chain links TRBV29-1 to TRBJ2-7, with TRBD2 as a possible D gene (6 bases). With 4 bases removed from V and 0 bases from J, the gap between germline ends came to 13 bases. The V gene's germline CDR1 is SQVTM and CDR2 ANQGSEA. The CDR3 has 14 residues. The CDR3 reads CSVVGGSGSYEQYF. CDR3 DNA: TGCAGCGTTGTCGGGGGAAGCGGCTCCTACGAGCAGTACTTC.

The chain recombines TRBV6-5 with TRBJ1-1; unclear D gene. CDR1 and CDR2 (germline): MNHEY, SVGAGI. This CDR3 has 14 residues. V was trimmed by 6 bases and J by 0 bases, leaving 11 bases between them. The DNA for the CDR3 is TGTGCCAGCAGCGGGAACCCTCTGAACACTGAAGCTTTCTTT. Amino acid sequence: CASSGNPLNTEAFF.

The sample holds a few counts of this clonotype. V and J are TRBV6-1 and TRBJ1-5, with D maybe TRBD1 (6 bases). The CDR3 has 14 residues. The germline V gene encodes CDR1 MNHNS and CDR2 SASEGT. The V gene lost 5 bases and the J gene lost 7 bases, with 15 bases spanning the gap. The CDR3 protein is CASSRQASAQPQHF. The CDR3 DNA is TGTGCCAGCAGTCGACAGGCCTCAGCCCAGCCCCAGCATTTT.

The chain joins TRBV25-1 to TRBJ1-1; D remains ambiguous. There are 16 residues in the CDR3. In germline, CDR1 is MGHDK, CDR2 SYGVNS. The V end was cut by 6 bases, the J end by 11 bases, with 28 bases between. The CDR3 DNA reads TGTGCCAGCAGCCTCCCCGGAGGTCGCCAACCTACTCAGGCTTTCTTT. This translates into CASSLPGGRQPTQAFF.

This clonotype was seen a handful of times. This chain joins TRBV7-2 and TRBJ2-7; D gene unclear. Between the trimmed V and J ends, which lost 0 bases and 5 bases, there was a span of 14 bases. CDR1 is SGHTA, CDR2 FQGNSA, per germline. The CDR3 runs to 15 residues. CDR3 loop: CASSLAPSSRDEQYF. DNA of the CDR3: TGTGCCAGCAGCTTAGCCCCCTCAAGTAGGGACGAGCAGTACTTC.

V and J are TRBV11-2 and TRBJ1-3; maybe TRBD1 (6 bases). From germline, CDR1 is SGHAT and CDR2 FQNNGV. V was clipped by 5 bases and J by 4 bases, with 18 bases between them. The CDR3 sequence is 16 residues long. The CDR3 spells CASSPWTEPRGNTIYF. The DNA for the CDR3 is TGTGCCAGCAGCCCTTGGACAGAGCCCCGGGGAAACACCATATATTTT. The variable domain in full, with the rest retrieved from reference TRBV11-2 and TRBJ1-3, is EAGVAQSPRYKIIEKRQSVAFWCNPISGHATLYWYQQILGQGPKLLIQFQNNGVVDDSQLPKDRFSAERLKGVDSTLKIQPAKLEDSAVYLCASSPWTEPRGNTIYFGEGSWLTVV.

This clonotype has just a few counts. The rearrangement links TRBV20-1 to TRBJ2-7; D unresolved. The V and J ends lost 1 base and 4 bases respectively, with 11 bases between them. The CDR3 is made up of 13 amino acids. Germline V CDR1 and CDR2: DFQATT, SNEGSKA (reference sequence). CDR3 residues: CSARGDGLYEQYF. In nucleotides, the CDR3 is TGCAGTGCTAGAGGCGATGGCCTTTACGAGCAGTACTTC.

The chain joins TRBV5-1 to TRBJ2-2, with TRBD1 matching 7 bases. The trim removed 0 bases at V and 6 bases at J, leaving 8 bases unmatched. CDR3 length equals 16 residues. CDR1 SGHRS and CDR2 YFSETQ come from the germline V gene. The CDR3 sequence: CASSLAARGTPGELFF. CDR3 in DNA: TGCGCCAGCAGCTTGGCCGCCAGGGGGACCCCCGGGGAGCTGTTTTTT.

About this clonotype: Possible read error: a much larger clone is one base away. The rearrangement links TRBV20-1 to TRBJ1-1, with 8 bases matching TRBD1. The CDR3 has 14 residues. The V gene's germline CDR1 is DFQATT and CDR2 SNEGSKA (reference sequence). Here the CDR3 DNA reads TGCAGTGCAAGGACAGGGTCAATGAACACTGAAACTTTCTTT. It is translated as CSARTGSMNTETFF.

This clonotype has a handful of counts. The chain joins TRBV11-3 to TRBJ2-7; 8 bases align to TRBD1. CDR3 length equals 15 residues. The germline CDR1 and CDR2 sequences are SGHNT and YENEEA. J gave up 6 bases and V 5 bases, and 12 bases lay outside the gene matches. As DNA, the CDR3 is TGTGCCAGCAGCCCGCCCGGGACAGGCTTCTCCGAGCAGTACTTC. Amino acid sequence: CASSPPGTGFSEQYF.

The genes are TRBV10-3 and TRBJ2-7; 7 positions agree with TRBD2. Trimming cost V 10 bases and J 2 bases; bases outside gene matches: 11. The CDR3 extends over 14 amino acids. In germline, CDR1 is ENHRY, CDR2 SYGVKD. In DNA, the CDR3 is TGTGCCAGCAGGGCGGCTAGCGGAACCTACGAGCAGTACTTC. Protein product: CASRAASGTYEQYF.

The chain is built from TRBV2 and TRBJ1-1, with 9 bases identical to TRBD1. V trimming: 7 bases; J trimming: 5 bases; junction bases outside the gene matches: 11. The CDR3 has 15 residues. In germline, CDR1 is SNHLY, CDR2 FYNNEI. This chain's CDR3 is CASTPGTGRRTEAFF. The DNA for the CDR3 is TGTGCCAGCACCCCGGGGACAGGGAGGAGAACTGAAGCTTTCTTT.

This clonotype appeared a few times. The chain combines TRBV2 with TRBJ2-7; tentative D call: TRBD2 (5 bases). Germline V gene sequence: CDR1 SNHLY, CDR2 FYNNEI. Trimming stripped 6 bases from V and 4 bases from J, with 10 bases between. This CDR3 spans 12 amino acids. DNA of the CDR3: TGTGCCAGCAGGAGGGCTAGGTACGAGCAGTACTTC. It translates to CASRRARYEQYF.

This clonotype came up many times. The rearrangement joins TRBV29-1 to TRBJ1-5; D is ambiguous. The CDR3 is 13 residues long. The V and J ends lost 4 bases and 0 bases respectively, with 7 bases between them. Germline CDR1 is SQVTM and CDR2 is ANQGSEA. The CDR3 region is CSVARNSNQPQHF. The CDR3, as DNA: TGCAGCGTTGCGAGGAATAGCAATCAGCCCCAGCATTTT. Full variable domain (remainder filled in from reference TRBV29-1 and TRBJ1-5): SAVISQKPSRDICQRGTSLTIQCQVDSQVTMMFWYRQQPGQSLTLIATANQGSEATYESGFVIDKFPISRPNLTFSTLTVSNMSPEDSSIYLCSVARNSNQPQHFGDGTRLSIL.

The chain uses TRBV7-8 and TRBJ1-1; D uncertain. This CDR3 region has 13 residues. The germline gives CDR1 SGHVS, CDR2 FQNEAQ. V lost 5 bases to trimming and J lost 3 bases, with 10 bases between them. The CDR3 nucleotides read TGTGCCAGCAGCCACCCCTGGGACACTGAAGCTTTCTTT. Residues: CASSHPWDTEAFF.

Ten or more counts support this clonotype. V is TRBV29-1 and J is TRBJ1-1; the D gene is possibly TRBD1 (5 bases). Trimming shortened V by 8 bases and J by 2 bases, and 15 bases separated the two germline ends. The CDR3 spans 13 residues. Germline V CDR1 and CDR2: SQVTM, ANQGSEA. Here the CDR3 DNA reads TGCAGCACACGCGGGGACCATAACACTGAAGCTTTCTTT. Encoded protein: CSTRGDHNTEAFF.

This clonotype appeared many times. The chain employs TRBV2 and TRBJ1-5, with 9 bases lining up with TRBD1. The V and J ends lost 4 bases and 6 bases, in that order; junction bases with no gene match: 4. CDR3 length equals 14 residues. Germline CDR1 and CDR2: SNHLY and FYNNEI. CDR3 region: CASSGDRVGQPQHF. For the CDR3, the DNA is TGTGCCAGCAGTGGGGACAGGGTAGGTCAGCCCCAGCATTTT.

The chain employs TRBV2 and TRBJ1-2; 12 bases align to TRBD1. Germline CDR1 reads SNHLY; CDR2 reads FYNNEI. CDR3 length: 17 amino acids. The V and J ends lost 6 bases and 6 bases, in that order; junction bases with no gene match: 14. In DNA form, the CDR3 reads TGTGCCAGCAGGATGGCATCCGGGACAGGGGGCGCGGATGGCTACACCTTC. It codes for CASRMASGTGGADGYTF.

V and J are TRBV2 and TRBJ2-7; D may match TRBD1 or TRBD2 (5 bases each). The DNA end is a closer match to TRBJ2-1, so the J assignment may be wrong. CDR1 and CDR2 from the germline V gene are SNHLY and FYNNEI. The CDR3 sequence is 14 residues long. The CDR3 loop reads CASSGTMVYNEQFF. CDR3 DNA: TGTGCCAGCTCCGGGACGATGGTCTACAATGAGCAGTTCTTC.

This chain links TRBV19 with TRBJ1-2; D remains unclear. The CDR3 runs to 16 residues. Looked up from germline, CDR1 is LNHDA and CDR2 is SQIVND (reference sequence). V lost 5 bases and J lost 4, with 20 bases in between. The CDR3 region has the DNA TGTGCCAGTAGTCCACAACTGATAGGAGACACCTATGGCTACACCTTC. This sequence encodes CASSPQLIGDTYGYTF.

The chain is built from TRBV29-1 and TRBJ1-2; perhaps TRBD1 as D (5 bases). Trimming took off 8 bases at V and 4 bases at J, with 11 bases between the two ends. Looked up from germline, CDR1 is SQVTM and CDR2 is ANQGSEA. This CDR3 contains 11 residues. The CDR3 DNA sequence: TGCAGCAGTAAAGGGGCCTATGGCTACACCTTC. It encodes CSSKGAYGYTF. Variable domain in full (rest from reference TRBV29-1 and TRBJ1-2): SAVISQKPSRDICQRGTSLTIQCQVDSQVTMMFWYRQQPGQSLTLIATANQGSEATYESGFVIDKFPISRPNLTFSTLTVSNMSPEDSSIYLCSSKGAYGYTFGSGTRLTVV.

This chain connects TRBV3-1 to TRBJ1-5; D call uncertain. There are 14 residues in the CDR3. The germline CDR1 and CDR2 sequences are LGHDT and YNNKEL (reference sequence). The V end lost 3 bases, the J end lost 6 bases, and 12 bases lay between the germline ends. The CDR3 DNA follows: TGTGCCAGCAGCCAGAACAGCCCCACTCAGCCCCAGCATTTT. This gives the protein CASSQNSPTQPQHF.

The chain links TRBV5-5 to TRBJ2-5; TRBD2 matches 8 bases. The CDR3 sequence is 15 residues long. The J segment lost 5 bases and the V segment lost 6 bases, leaving 12 bases of the junction unmatched. In germline, CDR1 is SGHKS, CDR2 YYEKEE (reference sequence). The CDR3 reads CASTHSSGGGETQYF. In nucleotides, the CDR3 is TGTGCCAGCACCCACTCCAGCGGGGGAGGGGAGACCCAGTACTTC.

This clonotype was seen more than once but under ten times. This chain joins TRBV11-2 and TRBJ2-7; D perhaps matches TRBD2 (5 bases). V lost 5 bases and J 4 bases, leaving 18 bases between the germline ends. Germline-derived CDR1 and CDR2 are SGHAT and FQNNGV. This CDR3 is built from 15 residues. CDR3 amino acids: CASSHWTYTPYEQYF. CDR3 sequence (DNA): TGTGCCAGCAGCCATTGGACTTATACCCCTTACGAGCAGTACTTC.

Only a few counts were recorded for this clonotype. The rearrangement uses TRBV20-1 and TRBJ1-5, with D hard to call. CDR3 length: 15 residues. V was cut by 2 bases and J by 3 bases, with 14 bases left in between. In germline, CDR1 is DFQATT, CDR2 SNEGSKA (reference sequence). The CDR3 is CSARLGQVANQPQHF. CDR3 nucleotide sequence: TGCAGTGCTAGACTTGGGCAGGTGGCCAATCAGCCCCAGCATTTT.

Points on this clonotype: At one end the junction does not follow the germline gene, possibly because of a read error. The chain recombines TRBV25-1 with TRBJ1-1; TRBD1 is a possible D gene (5 bases). CDR1 is MGHDK, CDR2 SYGVNS, per germline. CDR3 length: 13 residues. The chain's CDR3 is CASSGGGNTKAFF. DNA for the CDR3: TGTGCCAGCAGCGGGGGGGGGAACACTAAAGCTTTCTTT. The variable domain in full, with the rest retrieved from reference TRBV25-1 and TRBJ1-1, is EADIYQTPRYLVIGTGKKITLECSQTMGHDKMYWYQQDPGMELHLIHYSYGVNSTEKGDLSSESTVSRIRTEHFPLTLESARPSHTSQYLCASSGGGNTKAFFGQGTRLTVV.

This clonotype was counted many times. The chain links TRBV7-3 to TRBJ1-1, with D perhaps TRBD1 (5 bases). The CDR3 length is 14 residues. Germline assignment: CDR1 SGHTA and CDR2 FQGTGA. Between the trimmed V and J ends, which lost 5 bases and 1 base, there was a span of 11 bases. The DNA of the CDR3 is TGTGCCAGCAGCCCCGGACACCAGAACACTGAAGCTTTCTTT. It codes for CASSPGHQNTEAFF.

This clonotype showed up just a few times. This chain's CDR3 is CASSQGLAHTGELFF. CDR3 bases: TGTGCCAGTAGTCAGGGACTAGCACACACCGGGGAGCTGTTTTTT. V and J are TRBV19 and TRBJ2-2; TRBD2 matches at 9 bases. Germline V lookup: CDR1 LNHDA, CDR2 SQIVND (reference sequence). The J segment lost 3 bases and the V segment lost 5 bases, leaving 4 bases of the junction unmatched. This CDR3 spans 15 amino acids.

On this clonotype itself: Being one base from a much bigger clone, this may be a read error. The gene calls are TRBV7-2 and TRBJ2-5; D gene ambiguous. In germline, CDR1 is SGHTA, CDR2 FQGNSA. V lost 4 bases to trimming and J lost 2 bases, with 11 bases between them. The CDR3 covers 14 residues. The CDR3 DNA sequence: TGTGCCAGCAGCTCAGTATACAGTCAAGAGACCCAGTACTTC. It codes for CASSSVYSQETQYF.